The rows below give T cell receptor beta chains drawn from one sample of a study of shared clonotypes between healthy human individuals. Assay: immunoSEQ multiplex PCR; the TCRdb copy retains only in-frame clones and omits some. The top ten hold 0.1% to 0.15% of the sample, which has roughly 2 million clones, more than 90% seen once. Material for sequencing was naive CD4+ T cells sorted from blood. All receptors derive from a man aged 18-30 years in good health. Both conserved end residues are part of each CDR3. The D gene is left open where the match is weak. A clone size is listed for some rows: how often the clone was seen (once, few, many), or a class if it is expanded.

>TRBJ1-2|TRBV25-1|.|.
TGTGCCAGCAGTGCCACCGCTAACTATGGCTACACCTTC
CASSATANYGYTF
>TRBJ1-2|TRBV5-5|TRBD1|.
TGTGCCAGCAGCCGGACAGGGAGTGGCTACACCTTC
CASSRTGSGYTF
>TRBJ2-3|TRBV5-4|TRBD1|once
TGTGCCAGCTCCCGCCGGGGACAGGGGGCAGATACGCAGTATTTT
CASSRRGQGADTQYF
>TRBJ2-3|TRBV5-4|TRBD2|once
TGTGCCAGCAGCACCTCTAGCGGGAGAACAGATACGCAGTATTTT
CASSTSSGRTDTQYF
>TRBJ2-7|TRBV29-1|.|.
TGCAGCGTTTCCCTCAGGGATGCCCACGAGCAGTACTTC
CSVSLRDAHEQYF
>TRBJ1-1|TRBV5-1|.|.
TGCGCCAGCAGCTTTGACGGAAGCCTGAACACTGAAGCTTTCTTT
CASSFDGSLNTEAFF
>TRBJ2-1|TRBV5-6|.|.
TGTGCCAGCAGCTTGCTAGCAAGTGGCGAGTTCTTC
CASSLLASGEFF
>TRBJ2-3|TRBV5-1|.|.
TGCGCCAGCAGCTTGGAAGGGACTAGCACAGATACGCAGTATTTT
CASSLEGTSTDTQYF
>TRBJ2-1|TRBV14|.|.
TGTGCCAGCAGCCAAGGAGGGACAAAGTACAATGAGCAGTTCTTC
CASSQGGTKYNEQFF
>TRBJ2-5|TRBV6-1|.|.
TGTGCCAGCAGGGCGGACAGAAGAGAGACCCAGTACTTC
CASRADRRETQYF
>TRBJ2-7|TRBV5-5|.|.
TGTGCCAGCGAGAAGAATACCTACGAGGAGCAGTACTTC
CASEKNTYEEQYF
>TRBJ2-7|TRBV30|.|.
TGTGCCTGGAGCCCAAGCTACGAGCAGTACTTC
CAWSPSYEQYF
>TRBJ2-2|TRBV7-9|TRBD2|.
TGTGCCAGCAGCTTGGGAGGGGAAAGAACCGGGGAGCTGTTTTTT
CASSLGGERTGELFF
>TRBJ2-6|TRBV6-5|.|.
TGTGCCAGCAGATTACAGGGTACTGGGGCCAACGTCCTGACTTTC
CASRLQGTGANVLTF
>TRBJ2-5|TRBV7-2|TRBD2|.
TGTGCCAGCAGCCCGCGGGCTAGCGGGGGACAAGAGACCCAGTACTTC
CASSPRASGGQETQYF
>TRBJ2-7|TRBV11-2|TRBD2|.
TGTGCCAGCAGCTTACTTGGGCTAGCGGGAGAGGTGAAGTACTTC
CASSLLGLAGEVKYF
>TRBJ1-6|TRBV28|.|.
TGTGCCACAAAGCTCGGGACCTTTGAGAATTCACCCCTCCACTTT
CATKLGTFENSPLHF
>TRBJ2-2|TRBV6-5|.|once
TGTGCCAGCAGTTACTCTGGCCTAGGGGGCGGGGAGCTGTTTTTT
CASSYSGLGGGELFF
>TRBJ2-3|TRBV7-2|TRBD2|.
TGTGCCAGCAGCTTAGGGCTAGCGGGACCCACAGATACGCAGTATTTT
CASSLGLAGPTDTQYF
>TRBJ1-1|TRBV28|.|.
TGTGCCAGCAGTTTCCATCGGACGGGGAACACTGAAGCTTTCTTT
CASSFHRTGNTEAFF
>TRBJ2-1|TRBV30|.|.
TGTGCCTGGGGAGTCCCGGGCAGGGACAATGAGCAGTTCTTC
CAWGVPGRDNEQFF
>TRBJ2-3|TRBV9|.|.
TGTGCCAGCAGCGTTAACGGCCCTAGCACAGATACGCAGTATTTT
CASSVNGPSTDTQYF
>TRBJ2-6|TRBV11-3|.|.
TGTGCCAGCAGCTTAGATAGTGGGGCGGCTGGGGCCAACGTCCTGACTTTC
CASSLDSGAAGANVLTF
>TRBJ2-2|TRBV5-6|.|.
TGTGCCAGCAGCTTGCAGGGGACCTCCCCTTCCGGGGAGCTGTTTTTT
CASSLQGTSPSGELFF
>TRBJ2-7|TRBV15|TRBD1|.
TGTGCCACCAGCAGAGATGGGACAGGGTTCTACGAGCAGTACTTC
CATSRDGTGFYEQYF
>TRBJ1-1|TRBV2|TRBD1|.
TGTGCCAGCTCCTCTCGGGACAGGGGTATAGGAACTGAAGCTTTCTTT
CASSSRDRGIGTEAFF
>TRBJ2-5|TRBV5-1|.|.
TGCGCCAGCAGCTTGTTACAGGGCATGGGGGAGACCCAGTACTTC
CASSLLQGMGETQYF
>TRBJ2-7|TRBV6-6|.|.
TGTGCCAGCAGCTCCGCGTACGAGCAGTACTTC
CASSSAYEQYF